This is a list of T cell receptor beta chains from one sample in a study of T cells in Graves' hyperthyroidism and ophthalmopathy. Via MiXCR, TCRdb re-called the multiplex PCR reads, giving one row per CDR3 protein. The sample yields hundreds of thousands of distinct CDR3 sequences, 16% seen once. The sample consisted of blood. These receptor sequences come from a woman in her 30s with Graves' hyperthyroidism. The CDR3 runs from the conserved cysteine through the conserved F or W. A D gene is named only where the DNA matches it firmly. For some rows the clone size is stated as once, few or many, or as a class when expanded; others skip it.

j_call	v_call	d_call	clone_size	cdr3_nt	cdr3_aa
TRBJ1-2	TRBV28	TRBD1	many	TGTGCCAGCACCGAGGGGGACAGGGGGCATGATGGCTACACCTTC	CASTEGDRGHDGYTF
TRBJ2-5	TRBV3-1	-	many	TGTGCCAGCAGCCAGGGGGAAGAGACCCAGTACTTC	CASSQGEETQYF
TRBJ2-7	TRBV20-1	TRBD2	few	TGCAGTGCTCCCCCCCGCGGAGCTACGGGGGGGCGCGAGCAGTACTTC	CSAPPRGATGGREQYF
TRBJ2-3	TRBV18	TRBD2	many	TGTGCCAGCTCATTACTAGCGACGACAGATACGCAGTATTTT	CASSLLATTDTQYF
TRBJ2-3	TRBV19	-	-	TGTGCCAGTAGTAGTCAGATCGGCCCAGATACGCAGTATTTT	CASSSQIGPDTQYF
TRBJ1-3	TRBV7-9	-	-	TGTGCCAGCAGCTTAGGAGACACGAGCTCTGGAAACACCATATATTTT	CASSLGDTSSGNTIYF
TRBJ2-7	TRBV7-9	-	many	TGTGCCAGCAGCCCCATGACTGTGTCCTACGAGCAGTACTTC	CASSPMTVSYEQYF
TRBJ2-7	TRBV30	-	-	TGTGCCCTTGCGGGGTCCTACGAGCAGTACTTC	CALAGSYEQYF
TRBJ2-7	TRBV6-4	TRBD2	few	TGTGCCAGCAGTTACCGGACTAGCGGCTACGAGCAGTACTTC	CASSYRTSGYEQYF
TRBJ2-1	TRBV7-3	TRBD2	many	TGTGCCTGCAGCCAAGGGACTAGCGGGCTGAATGAGCAGTTCTTC	CACSQGTSGLNEQFF
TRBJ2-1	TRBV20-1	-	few	TGCAGTGCGATGGGACCGGGGTACAATGAGCAGTTCTTC	CSAMGPGYNEQFF
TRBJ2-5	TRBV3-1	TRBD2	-	TGTGCCAGCAGCCGGACTAGCGGGAGACTCCCCCAGTACTTC	CASSRTSGRLPQYF
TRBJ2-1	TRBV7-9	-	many	TGTGCCAGCAGCTTAGACCCGTGGGGCGATGAGCAGTTCTTC	CASSLDPWGDEQFF
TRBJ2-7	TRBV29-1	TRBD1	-	TGCAGCGTTGATGAGGGGACAGGGGAAGGGTCCTACGAGCAGTACTTC	CSVDEGTGEGSYEQYF
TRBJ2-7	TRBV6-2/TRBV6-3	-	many	TGTGCCAGCAGTTATAGCCCTAGAAGCGAGCAGTACTTC	CASSYSPRSEQYF
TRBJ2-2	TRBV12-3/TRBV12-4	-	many	TGTGCCAGCAGTCGAACGTCCGGGGAGCTGTTTTTT	CASSRTSGELFF
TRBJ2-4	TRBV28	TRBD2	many	TGTGCCAGCAGTAGGGCTCGGGGGGTAAACATTCAGTACTTC	CASSRARGVNIQYF
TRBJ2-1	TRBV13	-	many	TGTGCCAGCAGCGGTAGGGACTTCCGGGAGCAGTTCTTC	CASSGRDFREQFF
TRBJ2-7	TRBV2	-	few	TGTGCCAGCAGAAAGGGCGAGGGCGAGCAGTACTTC	CASRKGEGEQYF
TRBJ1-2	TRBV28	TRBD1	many	TGTGCCAGCACCATGACAGGGGTATTCTCTGGCTACACCTTC	CASTMTGVFSGYTF
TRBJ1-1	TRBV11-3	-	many	TGTGCCAGCAGCTTAGATCTCTGGGGCGGCAATACTGAAGCTTTCTTT	CASSLDLWGGNTEAFF
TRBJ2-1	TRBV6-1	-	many	TGTGCCACCCGCTCCGGTTTATTATTGGGTGAGCAGTTCTTC	CATRSGLLLGEQFF
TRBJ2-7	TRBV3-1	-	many	TGTGCCAGCAGTCCGGGTTTAGGGTCCGGGGAGCAGTACTTC	CASSPGLGSGEQYF
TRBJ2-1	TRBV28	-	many	TGTGCCAGCAGTTTAAGGGACTTTTCCTACAATGAGCAGTTCTTC	CASSLRDFSYNEQFF
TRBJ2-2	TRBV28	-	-	TGTGCCAGCAGATCCAGGGTAAACACCGGGGAGCTGTTTTTT	CASRSRVNTGELFF
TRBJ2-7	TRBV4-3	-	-	TGCGCCAGCAGCCACAGTGCCCCATGGGGCAAGATTGGCGAGCAGTACTTC	CASSHSAPWGKIGEQYF
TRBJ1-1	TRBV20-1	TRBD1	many	TGCAGTGCTAGACCCCCGGACAGGGCGAACACTGAAGCTTTCTTT	CSARPPDRANTEAFF
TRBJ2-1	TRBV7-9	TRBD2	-	TGTGCCAGCAGCGGGACCGGGACTAGCGGAACTAATGAGCAGTTCTTC	CASSGTGTSGTNEQFF
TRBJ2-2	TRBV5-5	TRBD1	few	TGTGCCAGCAGATCCCGGCAGGGGGATTCCGGGGAGCTGTTTTTT	CASRSRQGDSGELFF
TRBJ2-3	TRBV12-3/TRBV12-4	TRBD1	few	TGTGCCAGCATCCCAGGGACAGGGTCAGATACGCAGTATTTT	CASIPGTGSDTQYF
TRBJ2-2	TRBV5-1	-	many	TGCGCCAGCAGCTTGGGGGCGAACACCGGGGAGCTGTTTTTT	CASSLGANTGELFF
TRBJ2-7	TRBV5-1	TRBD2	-	TGCGCCAGCAGCCCAGGACTAGCGGGCCCCGAGCAGTACTTC	CASSPGLAGPEQYF
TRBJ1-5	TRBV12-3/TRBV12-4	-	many	TGTGCCAGCAGTTTTCTGTCGGGATATCAGCCCCAGCATTTT	CASSFLSGYQPQHF
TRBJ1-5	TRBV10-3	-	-	TGTGCCATCAGTGAGGGAGACATTAGCAATCAGCCCCAGCATTTT	CAISEGDISNQPQHF
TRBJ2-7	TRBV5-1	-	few	TGCGCCAGCAGCTTACAGGGTGGGAGCTCCTACAATGAGCAGTACTTC	CASSLQGGSSYNEQYF
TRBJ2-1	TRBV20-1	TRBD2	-	TGCAGTGCCTTGCCCATAGCGGGAGGAAGGTACAATGAGCAGTTCTTC	CSALPIAGGRYNEQFF
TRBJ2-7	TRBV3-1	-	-	TGTGCCAGCAGCCAAGATCATCTAGAAGGCGAGCAGTACTTC	CASSQDHLEGEQYF
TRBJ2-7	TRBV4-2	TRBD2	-	TGTGCCAGCAGCCAATCGGGACTAGCGGCAACCTACGAGCAGTACTTC	CASSQSGLAATYEQYF
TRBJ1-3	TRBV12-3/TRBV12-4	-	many	TGTGCCAGCAGTTTAGGGTCGGGACACGGATCTGGAAACACCATATATTTT	CASSLGSGHGSGNTIYF
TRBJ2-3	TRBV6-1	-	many	TGTGCCAGCAGTCGTCGGGGGAAACCAGATACGCAGTATTTT	CASSRRGKPDTQYF
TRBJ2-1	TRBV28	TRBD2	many	TGTGCCAGCAGTCCAGGGACTAGCGGTCGATACAATGAGCAGTTCTTC	CASSPGTSGRYNEQFF
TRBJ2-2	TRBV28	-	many	TGTGCCAGCAGTTTATCGAGGAGTCCCGGGGAGCTGTTTTTT	CASSLSRSPGELFF
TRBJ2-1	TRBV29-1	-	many	TGCAGCGTTGTGGTGGGAGTGGGATTCAATGAGCAGTTCTTC	CSVVVGVGFNEQFF
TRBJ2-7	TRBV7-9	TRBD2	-	TGTGCCAGCAGCCCTCTCCGGACTAGCGGGTTCTACGAGCAGTACTTC	CASSPLRTSGFYEQYF
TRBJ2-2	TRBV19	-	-	TGTGCCAGTAGTAGGAAACCTCTGGCAACCCAAACCGGGGAGCTGTTTTTT	CASSRKPLATQTGELFF
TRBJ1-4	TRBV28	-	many	TGTGCCAGCAGTCCATTAATTGGGGATAATGAAAAACTGTTTTTT	CASSPLIGDNEKLFF
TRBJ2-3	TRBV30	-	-	TGTGCCTGGAGTTCTATTAGGCGGGGAACTAGCACAGATACGCAGTATTTT	CAWSSIRRGTSTDTQYF
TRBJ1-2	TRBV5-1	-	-	TGCGCCAGCAACCCCGGGACGGGAAACTATGGCTACACCTTC	CASNPGTGNYGYTF
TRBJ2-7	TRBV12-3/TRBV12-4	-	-	TGTGCCAGCAGTTCGCGCGGGAATATCGACGAGCAGTACTTC	CASSSRGNIDEQYF
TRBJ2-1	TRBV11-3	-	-	TGTGCCAGCAAGAAGGGGGAGCGGTACAATGAGCAGTTCTTC	CASKKGERYNEQFF
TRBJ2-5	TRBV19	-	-	TGTGCCAGTAACCGGGACTCTTCGGAGACCCAGTACTTC	CASNRDSSETQYF
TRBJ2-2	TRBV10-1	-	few	TGCGCCAGCAATGGGCGGGCCATCCCGAGCACCGGGGAGCTGTTTTTT	CASNGRAIPSTGELFF
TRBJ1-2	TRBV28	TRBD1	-	TGTGCCAGCAGCCTGACAGGGGGCTTGGGCTACACCTTC	CASSLTGGLGYTF
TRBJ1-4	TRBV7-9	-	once	TGTGCCAGCAGCTCTACCGGGACAACTAATGAAAAACTGTTTTTT	CASSSTGTTNEKLFF
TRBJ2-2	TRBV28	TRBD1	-	TGTGCCAGCAGTTTAAACAGGGGGCCCGGGGAGCTGTTTTTT	CASSLNRGPGELFF
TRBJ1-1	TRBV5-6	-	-	TGTGCCAGCAGCTTGCAGGCGGTTGACGCTGAAGCTTTCTTT	CASSLQAVDAEAFF